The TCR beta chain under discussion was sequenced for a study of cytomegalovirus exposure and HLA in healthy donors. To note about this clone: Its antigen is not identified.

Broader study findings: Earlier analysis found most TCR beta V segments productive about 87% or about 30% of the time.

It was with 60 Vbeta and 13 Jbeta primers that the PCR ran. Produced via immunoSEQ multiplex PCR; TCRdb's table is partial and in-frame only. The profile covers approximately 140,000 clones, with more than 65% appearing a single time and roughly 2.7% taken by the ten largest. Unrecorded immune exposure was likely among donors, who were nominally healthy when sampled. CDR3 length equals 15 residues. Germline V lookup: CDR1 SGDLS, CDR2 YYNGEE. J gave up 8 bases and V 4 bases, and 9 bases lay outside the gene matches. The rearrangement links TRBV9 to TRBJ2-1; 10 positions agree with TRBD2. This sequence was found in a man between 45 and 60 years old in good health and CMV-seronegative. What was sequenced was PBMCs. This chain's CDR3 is CASSPNSGGRYEQFF. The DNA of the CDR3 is TGTGCCAGCAGCCCAAATAGCGGGGGGCGGTATGAGCAGTTCTTC. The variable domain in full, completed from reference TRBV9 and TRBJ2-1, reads DSGVTQTPKHLITATGQRVTLRCSPRSGDLSVYWYQQSLDQGLQFLIQYYNGEERAKGNILERFSAQQFPDLHSELNLSSLELGDSALYFCASSPNSGGRYEQFFGPGTRLTVL.